This T cell receptor (beta chain) was observed in a study of blood T cell repertoires in COVID-19. Study details: There were acute and convalescent COVID-19 samples, and they came from the United States, Italy and Spain.

Under the authors' procedure: Reference gene primer amplification yielded estimated nucleated cell counts. Clones were sequenced by immunoSEQ multiplex PCR, and TCRdb holds only the in-frame ones, with some missing. V and J calls and clone size are copied from that table; D and trimming were computed from the DNA. The table records some 170,000 clones, 80% to 85% of them present only once. Trimming took 1 base from V and 8 from J, leaving 9 bases between them. The CDR3 totals 13 residues. The germline V gene has CDR1 LNHDA and CDR2 SQIVND (reference sequence). The TCR comes from a woman older than 75 with active or convalescent COVID-19. The rearrangement links TRBV19 to TRBJ2-1; D perhaps matches TRBD2 (5 bases). The sequenced material came from peripheral blood. CDR3 sequence (DNA): TGTGCCAGTAGTATAGGAGGGCGGGATGAGCAGTTCTTC. Translating it yields CASSIGGRDEQFF.